The clone carrying this T cell receptor (beta chain) was picked up one time. The entry originates in a study of T cells in Graves' hyperthyroidism and ophthalmopathy. Researchers took RNA transcripts and amplified the TCR beta CDR3 regions from them. HTBI primers were employed in a first-round RT-PCR of the TCR CDR3. TCRdb fed the multiplex PCR reads into MiXCR, producing one record per CDR3 protein. The table includes roughly 500,000 distinct CDR3 sequences, approximately 24% detected once. Germline CDR1 SEHNR, CDR2 FQNEAQ (reference sequence). Trimming shortened V by 7 bases and J by 7 bases, and 14 bases separated the two germline ends. This CDR3 is 13 amino acids long.

The source of this sequence is a woman in her thirties with Graves' ophthalmopathy. Input material: blood. The J gene is TRBJ1-5, the V gene TRBV7-9; TRBD1 is a possible D gene (5 bases). This CDR3 reads CASTGSGSQPQHF. The DNA for the CDR3 is TGTGCCAGCACGGGGTCAGGGAGCCAGCCCCAGCATTTT.